This TCR beta chain appears in the sequencing data of a study of shared clonotypes between healthy human individuals. Study-wide background: Every donor yielded three CD4 naive, three CD4 memory, two CD8 naive and one CD8 memory plate. Regarding the study as a whole: Few donors restricted represented genetic and exposure-history diversity.

TCRdb's table, derived via immunoSEQ multiplex PCR, lists solely in-frame clones and lacks some. The table has roughly 2,300,000 clones, about nine tenths seen once. This clone was counted once. As yet, its antigen is unknown. V was trimmed by 3 bases and J by 7 bases, leaving 16 bases between them. The germline CDR1 and CDR2 sequences are SGHVS and FQNEAQ. The CDR3 is made up of 15 amino acids. The TCR originated in a man between 18 and 35 years old in good health. Some clones in this sample may be carry-over from other donors' samples. The rearrangement joins TRBV7-8 to TRBJ1-5, with D unclear. The sample taken for sequencing was naive CD4+ T cells from PBMCs. Subset reported: CD45RA+ positively selected. CDR3 nucleotides: TGTGCCAGCAGCTTTTCGGATGGGAGTGTCCAGCCCCAGCATTTT. Translation: CASSFSDGSVQPQHF.